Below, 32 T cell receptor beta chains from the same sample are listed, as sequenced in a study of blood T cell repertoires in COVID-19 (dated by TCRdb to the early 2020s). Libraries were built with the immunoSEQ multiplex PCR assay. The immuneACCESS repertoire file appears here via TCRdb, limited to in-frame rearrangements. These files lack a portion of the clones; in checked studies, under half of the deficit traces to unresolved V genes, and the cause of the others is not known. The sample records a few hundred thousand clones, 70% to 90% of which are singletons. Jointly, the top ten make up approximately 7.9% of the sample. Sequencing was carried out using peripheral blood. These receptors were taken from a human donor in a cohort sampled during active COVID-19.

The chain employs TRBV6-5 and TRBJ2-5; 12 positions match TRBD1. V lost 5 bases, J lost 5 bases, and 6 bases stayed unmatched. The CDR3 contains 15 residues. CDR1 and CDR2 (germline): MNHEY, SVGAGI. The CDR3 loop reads CASSTGTGGAETQYF. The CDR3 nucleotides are TGTGCCAGCAGTACAGGGACAGGGGGCGCGGAGACCCAGTACTTC.

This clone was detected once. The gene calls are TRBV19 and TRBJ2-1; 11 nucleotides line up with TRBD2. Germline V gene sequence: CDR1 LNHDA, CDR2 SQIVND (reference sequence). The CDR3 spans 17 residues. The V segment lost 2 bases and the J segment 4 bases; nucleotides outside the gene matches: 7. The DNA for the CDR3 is TGTGCCAGTAGTATATCGCTAGGGACTAGCGGTTACAATGAGCAGTTCTTC. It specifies CASSISLGTSGYNEQFF.

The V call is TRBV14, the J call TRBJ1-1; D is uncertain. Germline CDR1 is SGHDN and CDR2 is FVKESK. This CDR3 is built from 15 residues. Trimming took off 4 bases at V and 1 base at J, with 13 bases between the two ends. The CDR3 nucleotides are TGTGCCAGCAGCCCCCGACTCAGACCGAACACTGAAGCTTTCTTT. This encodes CASSPRLRPNTEAFF.

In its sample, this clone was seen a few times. The CDR3, as DNA: TGTGCCAGCAGTTACCGACAGGGTGGTGAAAAACTGTTTTTT. Its translation is CASSYRQGGEKLFF. V usage is TRBV6-5 and J usage is TRBJ1-4; 7 nucleotides agree with TRBD1. The germline V gene has CDR1 MNHEY and CDR2 SVGAGI. The CDR3 has 14 amino acids. The ends lost 2 bases at V and 7 bases at J; junction bases unmatched: 4.

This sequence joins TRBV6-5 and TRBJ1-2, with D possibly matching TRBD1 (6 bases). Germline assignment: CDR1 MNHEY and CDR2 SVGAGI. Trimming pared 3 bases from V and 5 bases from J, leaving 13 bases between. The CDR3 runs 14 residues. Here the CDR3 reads CASSYLGAEYGYTF. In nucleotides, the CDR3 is TGTGCCAGCAGTTATCTGGGGGCAGAGTATGGCTACACCTTC.

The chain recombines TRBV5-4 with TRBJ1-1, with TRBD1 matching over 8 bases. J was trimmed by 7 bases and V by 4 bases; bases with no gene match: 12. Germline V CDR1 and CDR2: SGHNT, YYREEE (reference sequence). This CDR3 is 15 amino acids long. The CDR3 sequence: CASSPQGAGNIEAFF. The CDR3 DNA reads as TGTGCCAGCAGCCCGCAGGGGGCTGGGAATATTGAAGCTTTCTTT.

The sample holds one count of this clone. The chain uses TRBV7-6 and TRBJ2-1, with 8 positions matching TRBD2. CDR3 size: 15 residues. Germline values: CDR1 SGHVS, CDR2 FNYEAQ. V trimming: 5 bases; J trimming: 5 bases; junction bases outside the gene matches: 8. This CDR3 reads CASSLTGLGNNEQFF. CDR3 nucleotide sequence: TGTGCCAGCAGCCTCACGGGACTAGGTAACAATGAGCAGTTCTTC. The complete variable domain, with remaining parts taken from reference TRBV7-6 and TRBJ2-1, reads GAGVSQSPRYKVTKRGQDVALRCDPISGHVSLYWYRQALGQGPEFLTYFNYEAQQDKSGLPNDRFSAERPEGSISTLTIQRTEQRDSAMYRCASSLTGLGNNEQFFGPGTRLTVL.

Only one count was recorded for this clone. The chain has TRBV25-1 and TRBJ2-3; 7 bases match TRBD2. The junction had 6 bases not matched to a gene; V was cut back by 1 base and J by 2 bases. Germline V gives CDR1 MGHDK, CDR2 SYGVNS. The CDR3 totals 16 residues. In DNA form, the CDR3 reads TGTGCCAGCAGTGAATTGGCTAGCGGCCTCACAGATACGCAGTATTTT. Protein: CASSELASGLTDTQYF.

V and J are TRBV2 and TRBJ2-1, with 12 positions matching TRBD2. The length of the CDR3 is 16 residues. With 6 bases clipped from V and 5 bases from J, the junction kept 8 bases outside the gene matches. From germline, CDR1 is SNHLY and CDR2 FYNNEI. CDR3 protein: CASRGRTSGVDNEQFF. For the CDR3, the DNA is TGTGCCAGCAGGGGGAGGACTAGCGGGGTGGACAATGAGCAGTTCTTC.

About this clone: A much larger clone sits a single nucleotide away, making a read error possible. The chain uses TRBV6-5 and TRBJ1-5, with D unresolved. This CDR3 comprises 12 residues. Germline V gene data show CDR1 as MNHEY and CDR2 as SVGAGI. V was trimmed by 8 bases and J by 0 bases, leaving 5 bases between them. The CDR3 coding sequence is TGTGCCAGCCGGTATAGCAATCAGCCCCAGCATTTT. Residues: CASRYSNQPQHF.

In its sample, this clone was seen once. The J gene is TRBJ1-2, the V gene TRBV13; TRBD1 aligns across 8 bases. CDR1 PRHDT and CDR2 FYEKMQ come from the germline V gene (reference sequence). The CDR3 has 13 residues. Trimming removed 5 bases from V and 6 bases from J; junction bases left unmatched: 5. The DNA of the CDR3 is TGTGCCAGCAGCGTGGGACAGGCCAATGGCTACACCTTC. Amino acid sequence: CASSVGQANGYTF.

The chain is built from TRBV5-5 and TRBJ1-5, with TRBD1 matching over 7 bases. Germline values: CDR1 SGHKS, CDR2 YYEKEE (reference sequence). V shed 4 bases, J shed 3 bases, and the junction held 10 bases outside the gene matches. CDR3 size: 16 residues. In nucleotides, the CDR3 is TGTGCCAGCAGCCTAACCTACAGGGGAGACAATCAGCCCCAGCATTTT. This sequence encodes CASSLTYRGDNQPQHF. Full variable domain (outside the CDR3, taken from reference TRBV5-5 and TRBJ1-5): DAGVTQSPTHLIKTRGQQVTLRCSPISGHKSVSWYQQVLGQGPQFIFQYYEKEERGRGNFPDRFSARQFPNYSSELNVNALLLGDSALYLCASSLTYRGDNQPQHFGDGTRLSIL.

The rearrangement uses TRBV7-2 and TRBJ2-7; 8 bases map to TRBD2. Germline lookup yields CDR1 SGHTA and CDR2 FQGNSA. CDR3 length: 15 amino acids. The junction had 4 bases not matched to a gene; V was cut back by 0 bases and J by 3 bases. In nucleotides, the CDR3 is TGTGCCAGCAGCTTAGCGTACGGGGGGGGCTACGAGCAGTACTTC. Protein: CASSLAYGGGYEQYF. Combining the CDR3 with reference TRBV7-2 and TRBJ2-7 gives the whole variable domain GAGVSQSPSNKVTEKGKDVELRCDPISGHTALYWYRQSLGQGLEFLIYFQGNSAPDKSGLPSDRFSAERTGGSVSTLTIQRTQQEDSAVYLCASSLAYGGGYEQYFGPGTRLTVT.

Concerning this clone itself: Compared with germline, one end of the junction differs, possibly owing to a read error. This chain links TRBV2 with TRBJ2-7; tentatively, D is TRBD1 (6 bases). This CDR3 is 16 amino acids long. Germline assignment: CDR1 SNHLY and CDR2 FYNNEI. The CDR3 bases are TGTGCCAGCAATGAAGGGACATTACCACTGGGATACGAGCAGTACTTC. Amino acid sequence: CASNEGTLPLGYEQYF.

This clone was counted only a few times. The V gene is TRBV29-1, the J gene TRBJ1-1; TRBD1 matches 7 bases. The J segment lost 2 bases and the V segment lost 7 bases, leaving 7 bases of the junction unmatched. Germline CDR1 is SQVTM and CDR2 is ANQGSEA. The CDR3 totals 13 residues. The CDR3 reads CSARDSSNTEAFF. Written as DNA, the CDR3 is TGCAGCGCCCGGGACAGTTCAAACACTGAAGCTTTCTTT.

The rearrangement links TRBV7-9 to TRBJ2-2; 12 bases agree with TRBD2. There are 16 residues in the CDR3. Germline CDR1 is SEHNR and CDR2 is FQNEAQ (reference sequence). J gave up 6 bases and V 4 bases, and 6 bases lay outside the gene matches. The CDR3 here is CASSSGLAGLAGELFF. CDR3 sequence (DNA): TGTGCCAGCAGCTCTGGACTAGCGGGGTTAGCCGGGGAGCTGTTTTTT.

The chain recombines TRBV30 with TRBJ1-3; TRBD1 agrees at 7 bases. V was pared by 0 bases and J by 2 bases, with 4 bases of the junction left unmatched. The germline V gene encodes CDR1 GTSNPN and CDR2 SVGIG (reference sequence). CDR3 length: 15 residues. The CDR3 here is CAWSVRGQAGNTIYF. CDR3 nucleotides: TGTGCCTGGAGTGTTAGGGGGCAGGCTGGAAACACCATATATTTT.

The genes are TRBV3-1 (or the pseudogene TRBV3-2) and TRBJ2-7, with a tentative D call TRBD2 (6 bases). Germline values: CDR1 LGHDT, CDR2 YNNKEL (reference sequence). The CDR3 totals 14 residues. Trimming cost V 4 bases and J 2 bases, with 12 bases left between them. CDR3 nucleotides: TGTGCCAGCAGCCCGAGCGGGCCAACCTACGAGCAGTACTTC. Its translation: CASSPSGPTYEQYF.

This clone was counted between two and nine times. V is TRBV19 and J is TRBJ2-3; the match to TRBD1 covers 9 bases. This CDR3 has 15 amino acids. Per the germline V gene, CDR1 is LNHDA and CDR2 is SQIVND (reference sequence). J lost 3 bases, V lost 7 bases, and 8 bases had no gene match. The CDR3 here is CASKVGTGSTDTQYF. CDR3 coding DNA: TGTGCCAGTAAGGTCGGGACAGGGTCGACAGATACGCAGTATTTT.

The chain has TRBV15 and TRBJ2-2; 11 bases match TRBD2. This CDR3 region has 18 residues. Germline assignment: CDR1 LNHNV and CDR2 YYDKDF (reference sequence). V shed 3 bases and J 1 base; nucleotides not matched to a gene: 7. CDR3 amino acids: CATSRGSGTSGNTGELFF. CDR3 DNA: TGTGCCACCAGCAGGGGATCCGGGACTAGCGGGAACACCGGGGAGCTGTTTTTT.

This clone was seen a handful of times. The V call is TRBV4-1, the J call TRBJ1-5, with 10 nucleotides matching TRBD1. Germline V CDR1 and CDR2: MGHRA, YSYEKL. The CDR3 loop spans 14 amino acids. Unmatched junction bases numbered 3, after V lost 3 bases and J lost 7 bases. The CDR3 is CASSQGQGSQPQHF. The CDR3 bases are TGCGCCAGCAGCCAGGGACAGGGGAGCCAGCCCCAGCATTTT.

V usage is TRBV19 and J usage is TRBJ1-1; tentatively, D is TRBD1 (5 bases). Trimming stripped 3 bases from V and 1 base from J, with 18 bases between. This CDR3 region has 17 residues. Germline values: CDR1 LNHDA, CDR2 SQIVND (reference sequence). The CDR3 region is CASSMQRDPWGNTEAFF. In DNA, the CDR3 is TGTGCCAGTAGTATGCAGCGGGACCCCTGGGGGAACACTGAAGCTTTCTTT.

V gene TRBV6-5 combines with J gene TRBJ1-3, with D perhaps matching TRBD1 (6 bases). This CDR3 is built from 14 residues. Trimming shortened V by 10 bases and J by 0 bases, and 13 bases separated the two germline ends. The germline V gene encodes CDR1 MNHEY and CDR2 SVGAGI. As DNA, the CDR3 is TGTGCCACCGGACAGCCCTACTCTGGAAACACCATATATTTT. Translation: CATGQPYSGNTIYF.

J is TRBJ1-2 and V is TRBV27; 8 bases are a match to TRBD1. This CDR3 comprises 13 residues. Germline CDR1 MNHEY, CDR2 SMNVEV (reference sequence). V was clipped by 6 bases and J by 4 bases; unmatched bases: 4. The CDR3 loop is CASSPGGGYGYTF. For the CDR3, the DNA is TGTGCCAGCAGCCCAGGGGGCGGCTATGGCTACACCTTC.

The CDR3 is CASSPWVFTGASSTDTQYF. Written as DNA, the CDR3 is TGTGCCAGCAGCCCTTGGGTGTTTACAGGGGCCTCTAGCACAGATACGCAGTATTTT. The V and J genes are TRBV14 and TRBJ2-3, with 7 bases that match TRBD1. This CDR3 has 19 amino acids. Germline trimming cut 4 bases from V and 0 bases from J; bases unmatched to any gene: 16. Germline CDR1 SGHDN, CDR2 FVKESK.

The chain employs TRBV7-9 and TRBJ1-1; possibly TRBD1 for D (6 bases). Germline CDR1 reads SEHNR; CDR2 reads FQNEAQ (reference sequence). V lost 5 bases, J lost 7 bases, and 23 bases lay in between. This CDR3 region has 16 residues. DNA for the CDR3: TGTGCCAGCAGCCAACCCCTAGTAGGGGGTATTAATGAAGCTTTCTTT. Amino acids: CASSQPLVGGINEAFF.

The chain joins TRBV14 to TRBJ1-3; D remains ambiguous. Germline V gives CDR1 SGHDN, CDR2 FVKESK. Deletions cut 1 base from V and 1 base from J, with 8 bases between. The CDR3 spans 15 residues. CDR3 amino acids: CASSQVEVSGNTIYF. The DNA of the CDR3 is TGTGCCAGCAGCCAAGTGGAGGTTTCTGGAAACACCATATATTTT.

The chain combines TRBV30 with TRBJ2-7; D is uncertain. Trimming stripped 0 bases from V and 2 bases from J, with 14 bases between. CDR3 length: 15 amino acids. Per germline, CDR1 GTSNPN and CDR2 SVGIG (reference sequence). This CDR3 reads CAWSVKIDIPYEQYF. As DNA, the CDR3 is TGTGCCTGGAGTGTAAAAATAGACATTCCCTACGAGCAGTACTTC.

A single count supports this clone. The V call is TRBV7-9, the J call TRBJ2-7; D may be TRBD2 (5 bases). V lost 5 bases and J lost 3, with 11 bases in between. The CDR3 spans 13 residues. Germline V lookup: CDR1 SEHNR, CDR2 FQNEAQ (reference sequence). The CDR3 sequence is CASSEGSDYEQYF. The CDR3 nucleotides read TGTGCCAGCAGCGAGGGCTCCGACTACGAGCAGTACTTC.

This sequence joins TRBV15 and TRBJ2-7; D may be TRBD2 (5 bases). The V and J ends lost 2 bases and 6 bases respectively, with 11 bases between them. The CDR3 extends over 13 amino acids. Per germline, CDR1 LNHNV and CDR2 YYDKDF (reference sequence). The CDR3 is CATSRRETIEQYF. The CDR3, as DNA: TGTGCCACCAGCAGAAGGGAGACAATCGAGCAGTACTTC.

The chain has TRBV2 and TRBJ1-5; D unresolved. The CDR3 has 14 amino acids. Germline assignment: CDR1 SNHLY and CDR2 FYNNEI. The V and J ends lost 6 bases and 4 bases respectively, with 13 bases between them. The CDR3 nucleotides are TGTGCCAGCAGGGAATGGGCGGGAAATCAGCCCCAGCATTTT. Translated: CASREWAGNQPQHF.

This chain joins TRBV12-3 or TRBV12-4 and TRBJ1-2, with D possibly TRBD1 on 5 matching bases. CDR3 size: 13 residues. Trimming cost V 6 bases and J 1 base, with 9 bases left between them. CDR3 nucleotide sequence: TGTGCCAGCAGCTCGGACATTAACTATGGCTACACCTTC. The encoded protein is CASSSDINYGYTF.